The 32 T cell receptor beta chains in this list originate from one sample, sequenced in a study of CD8 T cells in Susac syndrome. After extraction with the RNeasy kit, roughly 0.5 to 1 ug of the RNA was reverse transcribed using random hexamers. MiXCR, run by TCRdb on the immunoSEQ multiplex PCR reads, gives a single entry per CDR3 protein. The sample has about 180,000 distinct CDR3 sequences, 90% to 96% seen once. What was sequenced was CD4+ T cells from PBMCs. Receptor source: a human donor with multiple sclerosis.

The rearrangement joins TRBV7-8 to TRBJ2-7, with 12 nucleotides matching TRBD2. CDR1 SGHVS and CDR2 FQNEAQ come from the germline V gene. V trimming: 6 bases; J trimming: 3 bases; junction bases outside the gene matches: 15. This CDR3 has 18 residues. CDR3 bases: TGTGCCAGCAGTCCAGGACTAGCGGGGTCTACTACTCGCTACGAGCAGTACTTC. Translated, it gives CASSPGLAGSTTRYEQYF.

This clonotype has only one observation. The J gene is TRBJ2-6, the V gene TRBV20-1, with D possibly being TRBD1 (5 bases). Germline V gene data show CDR1 as DFQATT and CDR2 as SNEGSKA (reference sequence). CDR3 size: 14 residues. V was trimmed by 6 bases and J by 4 bases, leaving 13 bases between them. CDR3 region: CSALRGEGANVLTF. The CDR3 region has the DNA TGCAGTGCCTTAAGGGGTGAGGGGGCCAACGTCCTGACTTTC.

Regarding this clonotype: The junction and the germline gene differ at one end; a read error may be behind it. This rearrangement joins TRBV7-7 to TRBJ2-5; D possibly uses TRBD1 or TRBD2 (5 bases each). The CDR3 is 15 amino acids. Germline assignment: CDR1 SSHAT and CDR2 FNYEAQ (reference sequence). CDR3 residues: CASSLAGAGQETQYF. As DNA, the CDR3 is TGTGCTAGCAGCTTAGCCGGGGCAGGTCAAGAGACCCAGTACTTC.

This sequence joins TRBV9 and TRBJ1-2, with D possibly TRBD1 on 5 matching bases. CDR1 and CDR2 (germline): SGDLS, YYNGEE. V lost 0 bases and J lost 11, with 14 bases in between. The CDR3 contains 13 residues. CDR3 sequence reads: CASSVAGKGVYTF. The CDR3, as DNA: TGTGCCAGCAGCGTAGCCGGCAAAGGGGTGTACACCTTC.

V is TRBV18 and J is TRBJ1-1; maybe TRBD1 (5 bases). Trimming removed 2 bases at V and 1 base at J, with 8 bases between. The germline CDR1 and CDR2 sequences are KGHSH and LQKENI. CDR3 length: 14 residues. CDR3 protein: CASSPGGTNTEAFF. The CDR3 DNA follows: TGTGCCAGCTCACCAGGGGGGACGAACACTGAAGCTTTCTTT.

The V and J genes are TRBV27 and TRBJ1-4, with D possibly being TRBD1 (6 bases). The CDR3 totals 16 residues. Germline values: CDR1 MNHEY, CDR2 SMNVEV (reference sequence). V lost 1 base, J lost 4 bases, and 13 bases lay in between. CDR3 amino acids: CASSLYGGADNEKLFF. DNA of the CDR3: TGTGCCAGCAGTTTATACGGGGGGGCAGATAATGAAAAACTGTTTTTT.

J is TRBJ1-3 and V is TRBV3-1; D is uncertain. V shed 4 bases and J shed 9 bases, with 10 bases lying between them. CDR3 length: 12 residues. Germline V lookup: CDR1 LGHDT, CDR2 YNNKEL (reference sequence). DNA of the CDR3: TGTGCCAGCAGCCTACCCTCCGGCACCATATATTTT. Residues: CASSLPSGTIYF.

CDR3 in amino acids: CAWSAGTGKPYGYTF. For the CDR3, the DNA is TGTGCCTGGAGTGCCGGGACAGGGAAACCCTATGGCTACACCTTC. This rearrangement joins TRBV30 to TRBJ1-2; 9 nucleotides match TRBD1. V dropped 1 base and J dropped 4; count of bases not matched to a gene: 7. CDR3 length: 15 residues. Germline-derived CDR1 and CDR2 are GTSNPN and SVGIG (reference sequence).

The J gene is TRBJ1-5, the V gene TRBV29-1; D ambiguous. The V end was cut by 4 bases, the J end by 7 bases, with 14 bases between. CDR1 and CDR2 (germline): SQVTM, ANQGSEA. The CDR3 consists of 13 residues. This CDR3 reads CSVVLGSEQPQHF. In DNA, the CDR3 is TGCAGCGTTGTTTTAGGCAGTGAACAGCCCCAGCATTTT.

The chain links TRBV2 to TRBJ2-1, with 9 bases lining up with TRBD1. The CDR3 contains 13 residues. The germline V gene has CDR1 SNHLY and CDR2 FYNNEI. V dropped 2 bases and J dropped 14; count of bases not matched to a gene: 7. The CDR3 region has the DNA TGTGCCAGCAGTGAATTTCGGGACAGGGCTAAGTTCTTC. It yields the protein CASSEFRDRAKFF.

The CDR3 sequence is CASSPRLGNQPQHF. CDR3 nucleotides: TGTGCCAGCAGCCCCCGATTGGGGAATCAGCCCCAGCATTTT. This chain uses TRBV6-2 or TRBV6-3 with TRBJ1-5, with no clear D. Deletions cut 6 bases from V and 4 bases from J, with 13 bases between. The germline CDR1 and CDR2 sequences are MNHEY and SVGEGT. The CDR3 sequence is 14 residues long.

The chain carries TRBV30 and TRBJ2-7; D is unclear. V lost 2 bases, J lost 4 bases, and 6 bases lay in between. CDR3 length: 11 amino acids. Germline V gene lookup returns CDR1 GTSNPN and CDR2 SVGIG (reference sequence). CDR3 loop: CAWSSVYEQYF. The DNA for the CDR3 is TGTGCCTGGAGTTCCGTTTACGAGCAGTACTTC.

The chain has TRBV20-1 and TRBJ2-7, with TRBD1 identical over 12 bases. CDR1 DFQATT and CDR2 SNEGSKA come from the germline V gene (reference sequence). This CDR3 has 15 amino acids. J was trimmed by 3 bases and V by 3 bases; bases with no gene match: 6. This chain's CDR3 is CSASSGTGGVYEQYF. The CDR3 bases are TGCAGTGCTAGCTCAGGGACAGGGGGCGTCTACGAGCAGTACTTC.

This clonotype came up once. The V gene is TRBV7-9, the J gene TRBJ1-6; D unresolved. This CDR3 spans 11 amino acids. Germline-derived CDR1 and CDR2 are SEHNR and FQNEAQ (reference sequence). The V gene lost 0 bases and the J gene lost 13 bases, with 4 bases spanning the gap. CDR3 bases: TGTGCCAGCAGCTTAGCGGGGCCCCTCCACTTT. The encoded protein is CASSLAGPLHF.

The V and J genes are TRBV27 and TRBJ1-2; 7 bases are shared with TRBD1. From germline, CDR1 is MNHEY and CDR2 SMNVEV (reference sequence). The CDR3 has 17 residues. V dropped 4 bases and J dropped 4; count of bases not matched to a gene: 15. CDR3 nucleotides: TGTGCCAGCAGTTCTCTGGGGCACCGGGACAGTGTCTATGGCTACACCTTC. This codes for CASSSLGHRDSVYGYTF.

This clonotype came up once. The CDR3 reads CSATFSGNTIYF. CDR3 coding DNA: TGCAGCGCCACTTTCTCTGGAAACACCATATATTTT. The chain joins TRBV29-1 to TRBJ1-3; no clear D. The V end was cut by 7 bases, the J end by 0 bases, with 7 bases between. This CDR3 contains 12 residues. Germline values: CDR1 SQVTM, CDR2 ANQGSEA.

The chain couples TRBV29-1 to TRBJ1-4, with 7 bases identical to TRBD1. The germline gives CDR1 SQVTM, CDR2 ANQGSEA. CDR3 size: 14 residues. Trimming removed 7 bases from V and 3 bases from J; junction bases left unmatched: 8. The CDR3 is CSAQGGMPNEKLFF. CDR3 sequence (DNA): TGCAGCGCGCAGGGGGGTATGCCTAATGAAAAACTGTTTTTT.

The chain recombines TRBV20-1 with TRBJ1-1; D unclear. Between the trimmed V and J ends, which lost 5 bases and 6 bases, there was a span of 13 bases. Per the germline V gene, CDR1 is DFQATT and CDR2 is SNEGSKA (reference sequence). CDR3 size: 12 residues. The CDR3, as DNA: TGCAGTGCTGGAATGGTGGGCTCTGAAGCTTTCTTT. Translation: CSAGMVGSEAFF.

The V call is TRBV7-2, the J call TRBJ1-1; D unresolved. Per germline, CDR1 SGHTA and CDR2 FQGNSA. This CDR3 region has 14 residues. The V end was cut by 4 bases, the J end by 0 bases, with 9 bases between. CDR3 loop: CASSYQGMNTEAFF. In DNA, the CDR3 is TGTGCCAGCAGCTATCAAGGGATGAACACTGAAGCTTTCTTT.

The chain uses TRBV6-2 or TRBV6-3 and TRBJ2-1, with D maybe TRBD1 (6 bases). From germline, CDR1 is MNHEY and CDR2 SVGEGT. The CDR3 has 13 amino acids. V was shortened by 6 bases and J by 9 bases, with 15 bases between the two germline ends. The CDR3, as DNA: TGTGCCAGCAGCGACAGGTTGTTGGGTGAGCAGTTCTTC. Protein sequence: CASSDRLLGEQFF.

J is TRBJ1-2 and V is TRBV6-5; possibly TRBD1 for D (6 bases). Germline loops: CDR1 MNHEY, CDR2 SVGAGI. V shed 2 bases and J shed 4 bases, with 17 bases lying between them. The CDR3 contains 16 residues. The CDR3 loop reads CASSYRTDSLFYGYTF. DNA of the CDR3: TGTGCCAGCAGTTACAGGACAGATTCTCTATTCTATGGCTACACCTTC.

The rearrangement joins TRBV7-9 to TRBJ1-5; 8 positions agree with TRBD1. Losses at the gene ends were 1 base for V and 2 bases for J; bases not matched to a gene: 4. The germline gives CDR1 SEHNR, CDR2 FQNEAQ (reference sequence). The CDR3 consists of 16 residues. The CDR3 DNA reads TGTGCCAGCAGCTTAGGAGTGGGACAGGGCAATCAGCCCCAGCATTTT. It yields the protein CASSLGVGQGNQPQHF.

The chain couples TRBV7-2 to TRBJ1-1; D unresolved. Germline assignment: CDR1 SGHTA and CDR2 FQGNSA. Trimming shortened V by 5 bases and J by 0 bases, and 10 bases separated the two germline ends. The CDR3 covers 14 residues. The CDR3 DNA follows: TGTGCCAGCAGCCCGGAATGGATGAACACTGAAGCTTTCTTT. Translated, it gives CASSPEWMNTEAFF.

The chain recombines TRBV3-1 with TRBJ1-2; TRBD1 matches at 7 bases. V dropped 1 base and J dropped 0; count of bases not matched to a gene: 5. Looked up from germline, CDR1 is LGHDT and CDR2 is YNNKEL (reference sequence). The CDR3 is made up of 16 amino acids. CDR3 sequence: CASSQGGQAPNYGYTF. Written as DNA, the CDR3 is TGTGCCAGCAGCCAAGGCGGACAGGCGCCTAACTATGGCTACACCTTC.

V is TRBV3-1 and J is TRBJ2-1; D gene ambiguous. This CDR3 is built from 14 residues. V shed 1 base and J shed 16 bases, with 20 bases lying between them. Germline V gene data show CDR1 as LGHDT and CDR2 as YNNKEL (reference sequence). CDR3 bases: TGTGCCAGCAGCCAAGCTGTCCCCCCATTCGCGAGATTCTTC. Translated, it gives CASSQAVPPFARFF.

This rearrangement joins TRBV2 to TRBJ1-6; 7 bases line up with TRBD1. Per the germline V gene, CDR1 is SNHLY and CDR2 is FYNNEI. The CDR3 contains 14 residues. Trimming removed 5 bases from V and 7 bases from J; junction bases left unmatched: 5. CDR3 region: CASSRTGVNSPLHF. The CDR3 DNA is TGTGCCAGCAGTCGGACAGGCGTGAATTCACCCCTCCACTTT.

The chain links TRBV2 to TRBJ1-1; D possibly corresponds to TRBD1 (5 bases). Germline V gene sequence: CDR1 SNHLY, CDR2 FYNNEI. The CDR3 sequence is 13 residues long. The V gene lost 2 bases and the J gene lost 5 bases, with 9 bases spanning the gap. The CDR3, as DNA: TGTGCCAGCAGTGAAAGTCAGGGAACTGAAGCTTTCTTT. It specifies CASSESQGTEAFF.

This rearrangement joins TRBV28 to TRBJ2-7; 7 bases line up with TRBD2. V dropped 9 bases and J dropped 3; count of bases not matched to a gene: 14. There are 15 residues in the CDR3. CDR1 and CDR2 (germline): MDHEN, SYDVKM. The CDR3 DNA sequence: TGTGCCAGAACCCCAATACGGGGGGAGAGCTACGAGCAGTACTTC. Its translation: CARTPIRGESYEQYF.

J is TRBJ1-2 and V is TRBV30; the D is unclear. Trimming removed 1 base at V and 2 bases at J, with 11 bases between. The CDR3 extends over 14 amino acids. From germline, CDR1 is GTSNPN and CDR2 SVGIG (reference sequence). The CDR3 here is CAWSGNWANYGYTF. CDR3 DNA sequence: TGTGCCTGGAGTGGAAATTGGGCAAACTATGGCTACACCTTC.

The chain carries TRBV5-1 and TRBJ1-1; 8 nucleotides align to TRBD1. V shed 3 bases, J shed 2 bases, and the junction held 6 bases outside the gene matches. The CDR3 length is 15 residues. Germline V lookup: CDR1 SGHRS, CDR2 YFSETQ. In nucleotides, the CDR3 is TGCGCCAGCAGCTCAATCGGGACAGGTAACACTGAAGCTTTCTTT. Amino acids: CASSSIGTGNTEAFF.

The chain couples TRBV12-3 or TRBV12-4 to TRBJ2-7, with a possible D match to TRBD1 (6 bases). CDR3 length equals 13 residues. V was clipped by 7 bases and J by 1 base, with 11 bases between them. CDR3 DNA: TGTGCCAGCACCGTGAGGGGGTCCTACGAGCAGTACTTC. Translated: CASTVRGSYEQYF.

The chain couples TRBV2 to TRBJ1-6; the D is unclear. The length of the CDR3 is 15 residues. Germline V gene sequence: CDR1 SNHLY, CDR2 FYNNEI. Trimming took 4 bases from V and 9 from J, leaving 16 bases between them. The CDR3 bases are TGTGCCAGCAGTGCGTTGGGATTTACCGGTTCACCCCTCCACTTT. As protein: CASSALGFTGSPLHF.